What follows are 32 T cell receptor beta chains derived from one specimen sequenced in a study of T cell repertoires in cytomegalovirus infection. No antigen is known for these receptors. TCRdb analysed the reads with MiXCR anew, one entry per CDR3 protein. The data contain 57,000 or so distinct CDR3 sequences, roughly a third of them singletons. Sequencing was carried out using PBMCs, sequenced either directly or after in vitro stimulation (not recorded which). These receptors came from a human donor in good health (CMV status not recorded). Some clones in this sample may be carry-over from other donors' samples.

Only a few counts were recorded for this clonotype. CDR3 coding DNA: TGTGCCAGCAGCTTCCCGGACAGTGAAAAACTGTTTTTT. Its translation: CASSFPDSEKLFF. The genes are TRBV7-9 and TRBJ1-4, with a weak D call TRBD1 (6 bases). Trimming took off 3 bases at V and 7 bases at J, with 9 bases between the two ends. This CDR3 has 13 residues. Germline V lookup: CDR1 SEHNR, CDR2 FQNEAQ (reference sequence).

The chain employs TRBV24-1 and TRBJ2-2; D is undetermined. V was trimmed by 5 bases and J by 0 bases, leaving 9 bases between them. The CDR3 length is 15 residues. Germline CDR1 is KGHDR and CDR2 is SFDVKD. In DNA, the CDR3 is TGTGCCACCAGTGCCACCGACCCGAACACCGGGGAGCTGTTTTTT. Translating it yields CATSATDPNTGELFF.

This clonotype has a handful of counts. V gene TRBV7-7 combines with J gene TRBJ1-4, with D uncertain. This CDR3 comprises 13 residues. The V end was cut by 1 base, the J end by 7 bases, with 7 bases between. Germline V gene data show CDR1 as SSHAT and CDR2 as FNYEAQ (reference sequence). Here the CDR3 DNA reads TGTGCCAGCAGCTTAGGTCCTGGTGAAAAACTGTTTTTT. Translating gives CASSLGPGEKLFF.

This clonotype showed up many times. The V call is TRBV7-2, the J call TRBJ2-1; 11 bases match TRBD2. Trimming took 1 base from V and 12 from J; bases not matched to a gene: 8. The CDR3 extends over 15 amino acids. Germline V gives CDR1 SGHTA, CDR2 FQGNSA. The CDR3 bases are TGTGCCAGCAGCTTAGTTAGCGGGGGGGATATTGGGCAGTTCTTC. Encoded protein: CASSLVSGGDIGQFF.

The gene calls are TRBV6-2 or TRBV6-3 and TRBJ2-5; TRBD1 or TRBD2 may be the D gene (5 bases each). CDR3 length equals 11 residues. Looked up from germline, CDR1 is MNHEY and CDR2 is SVGEGT. With 1 base removed from V and 9 bases from J, the gap between germline ends came to 6 bases. The CDR3 DNA sequence: TGTGCCAGCAGTTACTTGGGGGCCCAGTACTTC. Its translation: CASSYLGAQYF.

V gene TRBV6-1 combines with J gene TRBJ2-7; TRBD1 agrees at 8 bases. The CDR3 is made up of 15 amino acids. The J segment lost 0 bases and the V segment lost 5 bases, leaving 6 bases of the junction unmatched. CDR1 is MNHNS and CDR2 is SASEGT in the germline V gene. The DNA for the CDR3 is TGTGCCAGCAGTCCGACAGGGGCCAGCTCCTACGAGCAGTACTTC. Amino acids: CASSPTGASSYEQYF.

Ten or more counts support this clonotype. The V and J genes are TRBV7-2 and TRBJ2-7, with D unclear. Germline loops: CDR1 SGHTA, CDR2 FQGNSA. The CDR3 is 13 amino acids. V was pared by 7 bases and J by 5 bases, with 15 bases between. The CDR3 DNA reads TGTGCCAGCAACGCTCGGACCCTCGACGAGCAGTACTTC. This codes for CASNARTLDEQYF.

This chain connects TRBV6-1 to TRBJ2-5; D ambiguous. CDR1 is MNHNS, CDR2 SASEGT, per germline. Trimming left V 1 base short and J 5 bases short, with 11 bases between. There are 14 residues in the CDR3. DNA for the CDR3: TGTGCCAGCAGTGAAGTTAGGCTACTTGAGACCCAGTACTTC. It is translated as CASSEVRLLETQYF.

This chain links TRBV15 with TRBJ1-5; unclear D gene. Germline V gives CDR1 LNHNV, CDR2 YYDKDF (reference sequence). Trimming took off 0 bases at V and 5 bases at J, with 5 bases between the two ends. This CDR3 comprises 13 residues. The chain's CDR3 is CATSRERDQPQHF. DNA of the CDR3: TGTGCCACCAGCAGAGAGCGAGATCAGCCCCAGCATTTT.

V gene TRBV6-1 combines with J gene TRBJ1-1; possible D gene TRBD1, 6 bases. The CDR3 totals 14 residues. V was cut by 3 bases and J by 1 base, with 9 bases left in between. Germline V CDR1 and CDR2: MNHNS, SASEGT. The CDR3: CASSDNRANTEAFF. The CDR3 DNA reads TGTGCCAGCAGTGATAACAGGGCGAACACTGAAGCTTTCTTT.

The chain is built from TRBV7-2 and TRBJ2-7; TRBD1 matches 8 bases. Per germline, CDR1 SGHTA and CDR2 FQGNSA. The J segment lost 2 bases and the V segment lost 2 bases, leaving 5 bases of the junction unmatched. The CDR3 spans 15 residues. CDR3 amino acids: CASSLSVDRAYEQYF. The CDR3, as DNA: TGTGCCAGCAGCTTAAGCGTGGACAGGGCCTACGAGCAGTACTTC.

The J gene is TRBJ2-3, the V gene TRBV20-1; the match to TRBD2 covers 7 bases. In germline, CDR1 is DFQATT, CDR2 SNEGSKA (reference sequence). This CDR3 contains 14 residues. V shed 1 base, J shed 0 bases, and the junction held 1 base outside the gene matches. The CDR3 DNA is TGCAGTGCTAGAGCAGCGGGGAGCACAGATACGCAGTATTTT. Its translation is CSARAAGSTDTQYF.

This clonotype has more than one count but fewer than ten. The chain carries TRBV4-1 and TRBJ2-5; D is unclear. Germline CDR1 reads MGHRA; CDR2 reads YSYEKL. This CDR3 spans 16 amino acids. V was cut by 0 bases and J by 1 base, with 12 bases left in between. The CDR3 region has the DNA TGCGCCAGCAGCCAAGATTACCCTGGTCCCCAAGAGACCCAGTACTTC. This codes for CASSQDYPGPQETQYF.

Only a few counts were recorded for this clonotype. This chain joins TRBV15 and TRBJ1-2; D is perhaps TRBD1 (6 bases). V dropped 1 base and J dropped 3 bases, with 12 bases sitting between them. Per germline, CDR1 LNHNV and CDR2 YYDKDF (reference sequence). The CDR3 has 15 residues. Here the CDR3 reads CATSRVGGMDYGYTF. The CDR3 region has the DNA TGTGCCACCAGCAGAGTGGGGGGCATGGACTATGGCTACACCTTC. The entire variable domain, with the rest obtained from reference TRBV15 and TRBJ1-2, is as follows: DAMVIQNPRYQVTQFGKPVTLSCSQTLNHNVMYWYQQKSSQAPKLLFHYYDKDFNNEADTPDNFQSRRPNTSFCFLDIRSPGLGDTAMYLCATSRVGGMDYGYTFGSGTRLTVV.

The chain combines TRBV9 with TRBJ2-2; 12 positions match TRBD2. The junction had 5 bases not matched to a gene; V was cut back by 0 bases and J by 8 bases. Germline-derived CDR1 and CDR2 are SGDLS and YYNGEE. CDR3 length equals 16 residues. The CDR3 nucleotides are TGTGCCAGCAGCGTAGGACTAGCGGGAGAGGGGGGGGAGCTGTTTTTT. It is translated as CASSVGLAGEGGELFF.

The table lists this clonotype with a few counts. The chain has TRBV2 and TRBJ2-2, with 11 bases lining up with TRBD2. J gave up 4 bases and V 5 bases, and 6 bases lay outside the gene matches. Per germline, CDR1 SNHLY and CDR2 FYNNEI. CDR3 size: 16 residues. CDR3 DNA: TGTGCCAGCAGTCAGGGACTAGCGGTTCTCACCGGGGAGCTGTTTTTT. Residues: CASSQGLAVLTGELFF.

A few counts support this clonotype. The rearrangement joins TRBV12-3 or TRBV12-4 to TRBJ2-3, with D tentatively TRBD1 (5 bases). V was clipped by 8 bases and J by 1 base, with 7 bases between them. The CDR3 totals 12 residues. The CDR3 DNA is TGTGCCAGCCAGGGTGGCACAGATACGCAGTATTTT. Protein: CASQGGTDTQYF.

This clonotype was found a few times. This sequence joins TRBV15 and TRBJ2-2; no firm D call. Trimming removed 5 bases from V and 6 bases from J, with 10 bases in between. Germline V gene sequence: CDR1 LNHNV, CDR2 YYDKDF (reference sequence). CDR3 size: 13 residues. The CDR3 nucleotides read TGTGCCACCAGCGCCAGACGGGCCGGGGAGCTGTTTTTT. Its protein product is CATSARRAGELFF.

This clonotype has more than one count but fewer than ten. This chain uses TRBV5-8 with TRBJ2-1; no firm D call. The V end was cut by 2 bases, the J end by 5 bases, with 11 bases between. Germline V CDR1 and CDR2: SGHTS, YDEGEE. The CDR3 is 14 amino acids. DNA for the CDR3: TGTGCCAGCAGCTTTCGATTTCGAGACAATGAGCAGTTCTTC. Translation: CASSFRFRDNEQFF. Combining the CDR3 with reference TRBV5-8 and TRBJ2-1 gives the whole variable domain EAGVTQSPTHLIKTRGQQATLRCSPISGHTSVYWYQQALGLGLQFLLWYDEGEERNRGNFPPRFSGRQFPNYSSELNVNALELEDSALYLCASSFRFRDNEQFFGPGTRLTVL.

The table lists this clonotype with a count of one. The rearrangement links TRBV30 to TRBJ2-7; 8 positions agree with TRBD2. CDR3 length: 14 amino acids. The J segment lost 3 bases and the V segment lost 0 bases, leaving 4 bases of the junction unmatched. CDR1 and CDR2 from the germline V gene are GTSNPN and SVGIG (reference sequence). The CDR3 region has the DNA TGTGCCTGGAGTGTGGACAGCGGGGGCTACGAGCAGTACTTC. Protein sequence: CAWSVDSGGYEQYF.

The chain recombines TRBV6-2 or TRBV6-3 with TRBJ2-5; no firm D call. Germline V gives CDR1 MNHEY, CDR2 SVGEGT. V gave up 1 base and J gave up 1 base, with 16 bases separating them. This CDR3 has 17 amino acids. The CDR3 nucleotides read TGTGCCAGCAGTTACTTATACGGGTCCGGGCCCCAAGAGACCCAGTACTTC. Encoded protein: CASSYLYGSGPQETQYF.

This chain connects TRBV20-1 to TRBJ2-1; 10 bases map to TRBD2. Germline V gene data show CDR1 as DFQATT and CDR2 as SNEGSKA (reference sequence). The CDR3 loop spans 12 amino acids. The V gene end was trimmed by 8 bases and the J gene end by 15 bases; junction bases not matched to a gene: 13. CDR3 loop: CSPTASGRAPFF. CDR3 nucleotides: TGCAGTCCGACAGCCAGCGGGAGGGCCCCGTTCTTC.

This clonotype was observed at least ten times. The chain joins TRBV6-1 to TRBJ1-2, with D hard to call. This CDR3 spans 14 amino acids. Germline values: CDR1 MNHNS, CDR2 SASEGT. Trimming pared 2 bases from V and 2 bases from J, leaving 9 bases between. This CDR3 is CASSERWRNYGYTF. The CDR3 DNA sequence: TGTGCCAGCAGTGAACGTTGGAGGAACTATGGCTACACCTTC.

This chain connects TRBV23-1 to TRBJ1-5, with D unclear. TRBV23-1 is an ORF; its function is uncertain. The CDR3 is made up of 14 amino acids. The V gene lost 6 bases and the J gene lost 2 bases, with 11 bases spanning the gap. The CDR3 reads CASRGRLGNQPQHF. CDR3 coding DNA: TGCGCCAGCAGAGGGAGGCTGGGCAATCAGCCCCAGCATTTT.

This clonotype was observed a handful of times. The chain recombines TRBV15 with TRBJ2-7; D remains ambiguous. V dropped 0 bases and J dropped 4 bases, with 10 bases sitting between them. There are 14 residues in the CDR3. Germline CDR1 reads LNHNV; CDR2 reads YYDKDF (reference sequence). CDR3 sequence reads: CATSRDGNGYEQYF. The CDR3 nucleotides are TGTGCCACCAGCAGAGATGGGAATGGATACGAGCAGTACTTC.

This clonotype was recorded a few times. The gene calls are TRBV5-4 and TRBJ2-3; TRBD2 aligns across 9 bases. This CDR3 has 16 amino acids. V was clipped by 4 bases and J by 1 base; unmatched bases: 7. CDR1 is SGHNT and CDR2 is YYREEE in the germline V gene (reference sequence). CDR3 coding DNA: TGTGCCAGCAGCGCCGCGGGGGGGCGCGGCACAGATACGCAGTATTTT. This translates into CASSAAGGRGTDTQYF. The full variable domain, rest sourced from reference TRBV5-4 and TRBJ2-3, is ETGVTQSPTHLIKTRGQQVTLRCSSQSGHNTVSWYQQALGQGPQFIFQYYREEENGRGNFPPRFSGLQFPNYSSELNVNALELDDSALYLCASSAAGGRGTDTQYFGPGTRLTVL.

The rearrangement joins TRBV19 to TRBJ2-4; a possible D gene is TRBD1 (5 bases). The CDR3 loop spans 13 amino acids. Trimming cost V 9 bases and J 4 bases, with 13 bases left between them. Germline-derived CDR1 and CDR2 are LNHDA and SQIVND (reference sequence). The CDR3 region is CASWAGLKNIQYF. The CDR3 DNA reads as TGTGCCAGCTGGGCAGGGCTAAAAAACATTCAGTACTTC.

In this sample, this clonotype turned up a few times. V is TRBV6-6 and J is TRBJ2-3, with TRBD1 matching over 8 bases. Germline loops: CDR1 MNHNY, CDR2 SVGAGI (reference sequence). V shed 5 bases and J 3 bases; nucleotides not matched to a gene: 10. This CDR3 comprises 16 residues. The CDR3 bases are TGTGCCAGCAGTCGGCCAAGGACAGGGCCGACAGATACGCAGTATTTT. Encoded protein: CASSRPRTGPTDTQYF.

As concerns this clonotype: At one end the junction does not follow the germline gene, possibly because of a read error. V gene TRBV2 combines with J gene TRBJ2-5; 11 nucleotides align to TRBD2. Germline V gene sequence: CDR1 SNHLY, CDR2 FYNNEI. CDR3 length: 15 amino acids. The CDR3 nucleotides are TGTGCCAGCAGTTACGGGACTAGCGGACAAGAGACCCAGCACTTC. Amino acid sequence: CASSYGTSGQETQHF.

The J gene is TRBJ2-3, the V gene TRBV9, with 8 bases matching TRBD2. V was clipped by 4 bases and J by 1 base; unmatched bases: 20. Looked up from germline, CDR1 is SGDLS and CDR2 is YYNGEE. The CDR3 sequence is 20 residues long. As DNA, the CDR3 is TGTGCCAGCAGCCCACTGGGCGGAAGCGGGAGCTTTCGCGGCACAGATACGCAGTATTTT. This sequence encodes CASSPLGGSGSFRGTDTQYF.

The V and J genes are TRBV20-1 and TRBJ2-7; tentatively, D is TRBD2 (5 bases). This CDR3 comprises 14 residues. Germline V CDR1 and CDR2: DFQATT, SNEGSKA (reference sequence). Trimming stripped 1 base from V and 3 bases from J, with 13 bases between. CDR3 region: CSARGRRRGYEQYF. CDR3 sequence (DNA): TGCAGTGCTAGAGGTCGGAGGAGAGGCTACGAGCAGTACTTC.

The chain recombines TRBV6-2 or TRBV6-3 with TRBJ2-3, with no clear D. The germline CDR1 and CDR2 sequences are MNHEY and SVGEGT. V was pared by 4 bases and J by 2 bases, with 10 bases between. The CDR3 runs to 14 residues. Here the CDR3 reads CASSSSWYTDTQYF. The CDR3 nucleotides are TGTGCCAGCAGTTCCTCATGGTACACAGATACGCAGTATTTT.